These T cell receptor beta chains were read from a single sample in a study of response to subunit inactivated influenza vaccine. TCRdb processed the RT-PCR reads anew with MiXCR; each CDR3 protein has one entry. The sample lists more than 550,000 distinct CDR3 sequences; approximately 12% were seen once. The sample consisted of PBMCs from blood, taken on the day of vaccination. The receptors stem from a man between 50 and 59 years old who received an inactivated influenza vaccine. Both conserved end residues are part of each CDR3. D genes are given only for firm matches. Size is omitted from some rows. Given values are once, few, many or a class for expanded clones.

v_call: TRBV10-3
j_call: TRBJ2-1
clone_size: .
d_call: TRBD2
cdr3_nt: TGTGCCATCAGTGAGCCGACGGGACTAGCGGACTACAATGAGCAGTTCTTC
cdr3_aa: CAISEPTGLADYNEQFF

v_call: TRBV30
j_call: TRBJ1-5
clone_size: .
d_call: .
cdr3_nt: TGTGCCTGGAGTGAGAGACAAGTTGGACAGCCCCAGCATTTT
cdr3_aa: CAWSERQVGQPQHF

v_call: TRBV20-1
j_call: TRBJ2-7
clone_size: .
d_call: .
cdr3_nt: TGCAGTGCTAGAGTAGACTCCGAAGGGTATCGGCAGTACTTC
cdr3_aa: CSARVDSEGYRQYF

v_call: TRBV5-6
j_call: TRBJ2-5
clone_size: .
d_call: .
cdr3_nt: TGTGCCAGCAGCCGGAGGGGGAACCAAGAGACCCAGTACTTC
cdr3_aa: CASSRRGNQETQYF

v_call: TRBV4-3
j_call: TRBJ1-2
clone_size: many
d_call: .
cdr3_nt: TGCGCCAGCAGCCACAGACAGACGGATGACTATGGCTACACCTTC
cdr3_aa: CASSHRQTDDYGYTF

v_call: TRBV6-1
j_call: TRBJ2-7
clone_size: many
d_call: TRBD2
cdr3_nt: TGTGCCAGCAGACTAGCGGGGGGTTCCTACGAGCAGTACTTC
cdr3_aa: CASRLAGGSYEQYF

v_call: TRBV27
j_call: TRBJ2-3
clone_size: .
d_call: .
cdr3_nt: TGTGCCAGCAGTTTAAAGGGTTCGAGCGTCACAGATACGCAGTATTTT
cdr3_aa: CASSLKGSSVTDTQYF

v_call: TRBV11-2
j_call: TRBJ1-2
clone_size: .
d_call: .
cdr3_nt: TGTGCCAGCAGCTTTGAAGCTTCCTATGGCTACACCTTC
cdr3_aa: CASSFEASYGYTF

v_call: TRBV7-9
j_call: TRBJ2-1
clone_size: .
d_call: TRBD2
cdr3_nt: TGTGCCAGCAAGCGCTGGCTAGCGGGGCGGAGTGGTGAGCAGTTCTTC
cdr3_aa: CASKRWLAGRSGEQFF

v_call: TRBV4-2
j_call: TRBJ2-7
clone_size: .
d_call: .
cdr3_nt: TGTGCCAGCAGCCAAGGGGTGCAGGGGGGTACCTACGAGCAGTACTTC
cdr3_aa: CASSQGVQGGTYEQYF

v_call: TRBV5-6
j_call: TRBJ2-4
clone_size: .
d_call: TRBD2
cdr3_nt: TGTGCCAGCAGCTTGGGGGTCGGTTTGGTAGCGGGAGCCAAAAACATTCAGTACTTC
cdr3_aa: CASSLGVGLVAGAKNIQYF

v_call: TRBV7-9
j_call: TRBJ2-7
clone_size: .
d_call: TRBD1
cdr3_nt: TGTGCCAGCAGCTTAGCCGGGACAGGGCGGAGCTCCTACGAGCAGTACTTC
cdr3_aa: CASSLAGTGRSSYEQYF

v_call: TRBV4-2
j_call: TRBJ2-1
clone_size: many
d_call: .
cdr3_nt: TGTGCCAGCAGCCCGGGAATTGACAATGAGCAGTTCTTC
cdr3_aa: CASSPGIDNEQFF

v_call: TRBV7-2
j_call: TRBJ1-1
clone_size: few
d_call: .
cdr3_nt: TGTGCCAGCAGCTTAGCGCCGCCGTATGAGGCTTTCTTT
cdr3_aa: CASSLAPPYEAFF

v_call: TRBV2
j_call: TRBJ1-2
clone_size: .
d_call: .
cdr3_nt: TGTGCCAGGAGAGTCAGACACGACTATGGCTACACCTTC
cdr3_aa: CARRVRHDYGYTF

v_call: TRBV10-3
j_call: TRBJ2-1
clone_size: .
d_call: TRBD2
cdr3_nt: TGTGCCATCAGTGAGCCTCGGACTAGCGGGCTAAACAATGAGCAGTTCTTC
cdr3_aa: CAISEPRTSGLNNEQFF